The 3 T cell receptor beta chains listed next were all sequenced from one sample in a study of response to subunit inactivated influenza vaccine. TCRdb redid the calling of the RT-PCR reads with MiXCR, one entry per CDR3 protein. Of about 160,000 distinct CDR3 sequences listed, around 10% are singletons. Sequencing used CD8+ T cells sorted from PBMCs, obtained around 2 years after vaccination. The receptors stem from a man between 45 and 75 years old who received an inactivated influenza vaccine.

The V gene is TRBV20-1, the J gene TRBJ2-7; 10 bases are a match to TRBD1. Trimming at V came to 3 bases and at J to 3 bases, leaving 5 bases not matched to a gene. Germline V CDR1 and CDR2: DFQATT, SNEGSKA (reference sequence). The CDR3 has 14 amino acids. CDR3 DNA: TGCAGTGCTAGCCAGGGACAGGGGATCTACGAGCAGTACTTC. This codes for CSASQGQGIYEQYF.

CDR3 in DNA: TGTGCCAGCAGCCAAACGGGACTAGCGGGAGCCTGGGACACCGGGGAGCTGTTTTTT. It translates to CASSQTGLAGAWDTGELFF. The rearrangement links TRBV3-1 to TRBJ2-2, with TRBD2 matching over 14 bases. CDR1 is LGHDT and CDR2 is YNNKEL in the germline V gene (reference sequence). V dropped 2 bases and J dropped 3; count of bases not matched to a gene: 8. The CDR3 sequence is 19 residues long.

This clonotype was seen a handful of times. The chain has TRBV5-5 and TRBJ2-1; D is perhaps TRBD2 (7 bases). The germline gives CDR1 SGHKS, CDR2 YYEKEE (reference sequence). The germline V and J ends were trimmed by 2 bases and 8 bases, with 11 bases remaining between them. There are 13 residues in the CDR3. The CDR3 here is CASSFLGGHEQFF. CDR3 nucleotide sequence: TGTGCCAGCAGCTTCCTCGGGGGGCATGAGCAGTTCTTC. The whole variable domain, remainder taken from reference TRBV5-5 and TRBJ2-1, is DAGVTQSPTHLIKTRGQQVTLRCSPISGHKSVSWYQQVLGQGPQFIFQYYEKEERGRGNFPDRFSARQFPNYSSELNVNALLLGDSALYLCASSFLGGHEQFFGPGTRLTVL.